The clone carrying this T cell receptor beta chain was seen at least ten times. What it recognizes is unknown. The data are from a study of T cells after yellow fever vaccination. Whole-study results and caveats: Re-detected after boosting: most primary clones, around 97% of CD4 and about 90% of CD8.

TCRdb fed the 5' RACE reads into MiXCR, producing one record per CDR3 protein. The sample includes 70,000 or so distinct CDR3 sequences, approximately 6.2% seen only once; the top ten take 2.2%. From germline, CDR1 is LNHDA and CDR2 SQIVND (reference sequence). The length of the CDR3 is 14 residues. The ends lost 3 bases at V and 4 bases at J; junction bases unmatched: 2. The source of this sequence is a man between 18 and 29 years old who received the YFV17D yellow fever vaccine. Sequencing was performed on CD4+ T cells sorted from PBMCs, taken around 15 days after the first yellow fever vaccination. This chain connects TRBV19 to TRBJ2-1; 8 nucleotides align to TRBD2. The CDR3 reads CASSISGDYNEQFF. CDR3 nucleotides: TGTGCCAGTAGTATTAGCGGGGATTACAATGAGCAGTTCTTC. Complete variable domain (other parts from reference TRBV19 and TRBJ2-1): DGGITQSPKYLFRKEGQNVTLSCEQNLNHDAMYWYRQDPGQGLRLIYYSQIVNDFQKGDIAEGYSVSREKKESFPLTVTSAQKNPTAFYLCASSISGDYNEQFFGPGTRLTVL.